These 15 T cell receptor beta chains were sequenced from one sample in a study of T cell repertoires in cytomegalovirus infection (dated by TCRdb to about 2019). Sequencing instrument: Illumina HiSeq 1500. TCRdb applied fastp at Q25 and MiXCR to the public reads, then kept only in-frame beta chains. CDR3 protein duplicates are merged, each entry listing the most common genes and DNA. Present in this sample are some 280,000 distinct CDR3 sequences, about an eighth of which were seen just once. In total, the top ten clones hold around 8.7% of the sample. The sample comprised PBMCs. These receptors came from a human donor in good health (CMV status not recorded). Some clones in this sample may be carry-over from other donors' samples.

V and J are TRBV19 and TRBJ2-1; 9 bases align to TRBD1. This CDR3 is 16 amino acids long. The germline V gene has CDR1 LNHDA and CDR2 SQIVND (reference sequence). With 5 bases clipped from V and 1 base from J, the junction kept 6 bases outside the gene matches. The CDR3: CASSQRTGASYNEQFF. In nucleotides, the CDR3 is TGTGCCAGTAGTCAACGGACAGGGGCATCCTACAATGAGCAGTTCTTC.

The table lists this clonotype with many counts. The chain recombines TRBV7-9 with TRBJ1-1; D is perhaps TRBD1 (5 bases). The CDR3 has 15 residues. V shed 3 bases and J shed 1 base, with 12 bases lying between them. The germline CDR1 and CDR2 sequences are SEHNR and FQNEAQ (reference sequence). The CDR3 loop is CASSFGAGGNTEAFF. CDR3 coding DNA: TGTGCCAGCAGCTTCGGGGCCGGGGGGAACACTGAAGCTTTCTTT. Looking up the rest from reference TRBV7-9 and TRBJ1-1 gives the full variable domain: DTGVSQNPRHKITKRGQNVTFRCDPISEHNRLYWYRQTLGQGPEFLTYFQNEAQLEKSRLLSDRFSAERPKGSFSTLEIQRTEQGDSAMYLCASSFGAGGNTEAFFGQGTRLTVV.

This clonotype came up many times. The gene calls are TRBV7-2 and TRBJ2-3; D unclear. This CDR3 contains 13 residues. Germline V gene sequence: CDR1 SGHTA, CDR2 FQGNSA. The germline V and J ends were trimmed by 7 bases and 6 bases, with 14 bases remaining between them. The DNA of the CDR3 is TGTGCCAGCAAGGTGGCGGTTCCGGATACGCAGTATTTT. Its translation: CASKVAVPDTQYF.

The chain carries TRBV6-5 and TRBJ1-1; D is ambiguous. Between the trimmed V and J ends, which lost 10 bases and 1 base, there was a span of 22 bases. This CDR3 region has 16 residues. CDR1 MNHEY and CDR2 SVGAGI come from the germline V gene. The CDR3, as DNA: TGTGCCACCACTGACGCGGCCTTTTCATCGAACACTGAAGCTTTCTTT. Its protein is CATTDAAFSSNTEAFF.

This clonotype was observed at least ten times. The V and J genes are TRBV14 and TRBJ1-1; D unresolved. Per germline, CDR1 SGHDN and CDR2 FVKESK. The CDR3 spans 14 residues. The V end lost 0 bases, the J end lost 1 base, and 6 bases lay between the germline ends. The CDR3 DNA sequence: TGTGCCAGCAGCCAAGATCGGGGGAACACTGAAGCTTTCTTT. Translated: CASSQDRGNTEAFF.

This clonotype came up many times. The V call is TRBV19, the J call TRBJ1-5; perhaps TRBD1 as D (6 bases). Germline V gene lookup returns CDR1 LNHDA and CDR2 SQIVND (reference sequence). The V end was cut by 5 bases, the J end by 3 bases, with 14 bases between. The CDR3 runs to 15 residues. The CDR3 DNA is TGTGCCAGTAGTGCGACAGGAGATAACAATCAGCCCCAGCATTTT. It codes for CASSATGDNNQPQHF.

The chain couples TRBV5-4 to TRBJ2-7; the D is unclear. From germline, CDR1 is SGHNT and CDR2 YYREEE (reference sequence). V lost 0 bases and J 0 bases, leaving 10 bases between the germline ends. This CDR3 comprises 15 residues. The CDR3 loop is CASSLAPLSSYEQYF. The DNA for the CDR3 is TGTGCCAGCAGCTTGGCCCCCCTGAGCTCCTACGAGCAGTACTTC.

This chain connects TRBV10-3 to TRBJ1-3; a possible D gene is TRBD1 (5 bases). V was cut by 2 bases and J by 0 bases, with 20 bases left in between. The V gene's germline CDR1 is ENHRY and CDR2 SYGVKD. The CDR3 covers 19 residues. The DNA for the CDR3 is TGTGCCATCAGTGAGACCCGGGACGGTGCATTCCGCTCTGGAAACACCATATATTTT. Translation: CAISETRDGAFRSGNTIYF.

The table lists this clonotype with many counts. The V call is TRBV4-2, the J call TRBJ2-5, with TRBD1 matching over 8 bases. Unmatched junction bases numbered 3, after V lost 0 bases and J lost 0 bases. Germline values: CDR1 LGHNA, CDR2 YNFKEQ. This CDR3 contains 16 residues. In nucleotides, the CDR3 is TGTGCCAGCAGCCAAGACAGGGGGCTTTACCAAGAGACCCAGTACTTC. This sequence encodes CASSQDRGLYQETQYF.

This rearrangement joins TRBV23-1 to TRBJ1-5; D remains unclear. TRBV23-1 is an open reading frame, and its role is uncertain. The CDR3 has 15 residues. Trimming took off 3 bases at V and 7 bases at J, with 16 bases between the two ends. The CDR3 here is CASSHPSGAPQPQHF. The CDR3 nucleotides read TGCGCCAGCAGTCATCCTAGCGGAGCGCCACAGCCCCAGCATTTT.

V is TRBV4-1 and J is TRBJ2-2, with D unresolved. Germline V gives CDR1 MGHRA, CDR2 YSYEKL. This CDR3 comprises 18 residues. V was clipped by 1 base and J by 0 bases, with 15 bases between them. The CDR3 bases are TGCGCCAGCAGCCAAGCCGGGTACGAGGCAACGAACACCGGGGAGCTGTTTTTT. Translating gives CASSQAGYEATNTGELFF.

This clonotype came up many times. This chain connects TRBV7-8 to TRBJ2-7, with D perhaps TRBD2 (7 bases). This CDR3 region has 15 residues. The germline V gene has CDR1 SGHVS and CDR2 FQNEAQ. Trimming took 6 bases from V and 2 from J, leaving 17 bases between them. Here the CDR3 DNA reads TGTGCCAGCAGTCATCGCGGGGGACAAGCCTACGAGCAGTACTTC. This sequence encodes CASSHRGGQAYEQYF.

This clonotype was observed a few times. The chain uses TRBV9 and TRBJ2-1; D is perhaps TRBD2 (6 bases). The V gene's germline CDR1 is SGDLS and CDR2 YYNGEE. V lost 4 bases and J 5 bases, leaving 25 bases between the germline ends. The CDR3 sequence is 18 residues long. The CDR3 reads CASSRRPLLAYQDNEQFF. The CDR3 DNA follows: TGTGCCAGCAGCCGACGACCTTTACTAGCTTATCAGGACAATGAGCAGTTCTTC.

The rearrangement joins TRBV20-1 to TRBJ1-2; 8 bases are shared with TRBD1. This CDR3 is 15 amino acids long. Trimming at V came to 6 bases and at J to 1 base, leaving 10 bases not matched to a gene. Germline-derived CDR1 and CDR2 are DFQATT and SNEGSKA (reference sequence). The CDR3 reads CSAGQGASNNYGYTF. The CDR3 DNA follows: TGCAGTGCGGGCCAGGGGGCATCCAATAACTATGGCTACACCTTC.

The DNA for the CDR3 is TGTGCCAGCAGTCCCTTAACAGGAGGAACCTACGAGCAGTACTTC. This gives the protein CASSPLTGGTYEQYF. The genes are TRBV27 and TRBJ2-7; D tentatively reads TRBD1 or TRBD2 (5 bases each). The V gene lost 5 bases and the J gene lost 2 bases, with 16 bases spanning the gap. The length of the CDR3 is 15 residues. CDR1 and CDR2 from the germline V gene are MNHEY and SMNVEV (reference sequence).